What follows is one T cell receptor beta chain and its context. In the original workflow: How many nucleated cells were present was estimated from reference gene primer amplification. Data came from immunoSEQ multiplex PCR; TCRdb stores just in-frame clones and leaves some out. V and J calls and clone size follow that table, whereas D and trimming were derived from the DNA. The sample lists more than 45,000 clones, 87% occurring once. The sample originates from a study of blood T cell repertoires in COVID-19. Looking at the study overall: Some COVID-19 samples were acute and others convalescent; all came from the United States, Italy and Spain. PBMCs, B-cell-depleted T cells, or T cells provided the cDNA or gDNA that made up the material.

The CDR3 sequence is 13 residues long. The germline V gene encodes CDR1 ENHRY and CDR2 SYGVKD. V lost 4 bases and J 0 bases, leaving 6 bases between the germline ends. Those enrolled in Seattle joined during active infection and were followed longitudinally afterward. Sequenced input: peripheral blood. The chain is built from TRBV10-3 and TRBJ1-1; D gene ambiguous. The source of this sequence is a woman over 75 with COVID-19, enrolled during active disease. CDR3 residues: CAISGRVNTEAFF. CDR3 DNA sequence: TGTGCCATCAGTGGACGGGTGAACACTGAAGCTTTCTTT.